These 23 T cell receptor beta chains were sequenced from one sample in a study of blood T cell repertoires in COVID-19. Repertoires were generated with immunoSEQ multiplex PCR, while TCRdb's copy carries only in-frame clones and drops some. The sample lists hundreds of thousands of clones, around 86% occurring once. Material: PBMCs or T cells enriched from blood (not recorded which). Receptors originate from a man aged 30-40 years who had recovered from COVID-19.

This clone was recorded only once. The chain couples TRBV20-1 to TRBJ1-2; the D is unclear. The V gene's germline CDR1 is DFQATT and CDR2 SNEGSKA (reference sequence). Trimming took off 3 bases at V and 5 bases at J, with 22 bases between the two ends. The CDR3 sequence is 16 residues long. The CDR3 loop is CSASRQHDIRGYGYTF. The CDR3 coding sequence is TGCAGTGCTAGTAGGCAGCATGACATTAGAGGGTATGGCTACACCTTC.

This clone was observed once. The chain is built from TRBV5-1 and TRBJ1-2, with 8 bases matching TRBD1. Per germline, CDR1 SGHRS and CDR2 YFSETQ. The length of the CDR3 is 12 residues. V was clipped by 2 bases and J by 12 bases; unmatched bases: 6. CDR3 sequence: CASSFQDRVNTF. CDR3 in DNA: TGCGCCAGCAGCTTCCAGGACAGGGTGAACACCTTC.

J is TRBJ2-3 and V is TRBV28; a weak D match, TRBD2 (6 bases). Germline lookup yields CDR1 MDHEN and CDR2 SYDVKM. This CDR3 is 11 amino acids long. Trimming took off 4 bases at V and 8 bases at J, with 7 bases between the two ends. CDR3 DNA sequence: TGTGCCAGCAGTTGGGAGGCTACGCAGTATTTT. Protein sequence: CASSWEATQYF.

This rearrangement joins TRBV7-6 to TRBJ1-1, with 9 bases lining up with TRBD1. Per germline, CDR1 SGHVS and CDR2 FNYEAQ. This CDR3 comprises 14 residues. J gave up 1 base and V 5 bases, and 2 bases lay outside the gene matches. Here the CDR3 DNA reads TGTGCCAGCAGCCCGGACAGGGGGAACACTGAAGCTTTCTTT. Its translation: CASSPDRGNTEAFF.

This clone was detected only a few times. The V gene is TRBV25-1, the J gene TRBJ1-4; unclear D gene. The CDR3 totals 13 residues. V lost 7 bases to trimming and J lost 0 bases, with 6 bases between them. Germline CDR1 MGHDK, CDR2 SYGVNS. The CDR3 sequence: CASIGATNEKLFF. The CDR3, as DNA: TGTGCCAGCATCGGAGCAACTAATGAAAAACTGTTTTTT.

With regard to this clone: The same CDR3 also results from other DNA sequences found in this sample. This rearrangement joins TRBV18 to TRBJ1-2; possibly TRBD1 for D (6 bases). This CDR3 comprises 13 residues. V was pared by 6 bases and J by 5 bases, with 13 bases between. CDR1 KGHSH and CDR2 LQKENI come from the germline V gene. CDR3 coding DNA: TGTGCCAGCTCCCCGGACAGCCTGTATGGCTACACCTTC. Encoded protein: CASSPDSLYGYTF.

The chain employs TRBV29-1 and TRBJ2-2; 7 positions agree with TRBD1. Germline loops: CDR1 SQVTM, CDR2 ANQGSEA. The CDR3 totals 14 residues. J was trimmed by 4 bases and V by 4 bases; bases with no gene match: 6. CDR3 sequence: CSVVGQAATGELFF. CDR3 nucleotide sequence: TGCAGCGTTGTCGGACAGGCGGCCACCGGGGAGCTGTTTTTT.

V is TRBV2 and J is TRBJ2-1, with 14 bases aligning to TRBD2. This CDR3 contains 18 residues. Germline V lookup: CDR1 SNHLY, CDR2 FYNNEI. V lost 7 bases and J lost 6; bases outside the gene matches: 14. DNA for the CDR3: TGTGCCAGCAAGGGTCCCATCAGGACTAGCGGGGGGTTCAATGAGCAGTTCTTC. It translates to CASKGPIRTSGGFNEQFF.

The genes are TRBV30 and TRBJ1-1; 7 bases line up with TRBD1. The CDR3 sequence is 13 residues long. CDR1 GTSNPN and CDR2 SVGIG come from the germline V gene (reference sequence). The V and J ends lost 3 bases and 1 base, in that order; junction bases with no gene match: 2. CDR3 DNA: TGTGCCTGGAGCCGGGACAGGAACACTGAAGCTTTCTTT. Residues: CAWSRDRNTEAFF.

The chain combines TRBV18 with TRBJ1-2, with TRBD1 identical over 9 bases. Trimming at V came to 2 bases and at J to 7 bases, leaving 5 bases not matched to a gene. The germline V gene has CDR1 KGHSH and CDR2 LQKENI. The CDR3 runs 14 residues. CDR3: CASSPGTGTIGYTF. In DNA, the CDR3 is TGTGCCAGCTCACCAGGGACAGGGACGATTGGCTACACCTTC.

V usage is TRBV19 and J usage is TRBJ1-4, with a tentative D call TRBD1 (5 bases). This CDR3 has 13 residues. Germline V gene sequence: CDR1 LNHDA, CDR2 SQIVND (reference sequence). Trimming removed 11 bases from V and 3 bases from J, with 13 bases in between. The CDR3 region is CAGAKSPNEKLFF. CDR3 nucleotides: TGTGCCGGGGCCAAGTCCCCTAATGAAAAACTGTTTTTT.

This chain uses TRBV19 with TRBJ1-4, with TRBD1 matching over 11 bases. The ends lost 7 bases at V and 3 bases at J; junction bases unmatched: 4. This CDR3 contains 15 residues. Germline V gene sequence: CDR1 LNHDA, CDR2 SQIVND (reference sequence). The CDR3, as DNA: TGTGCCAGTAAAATGGACAGGGGGCCTAATGAAAAACTGTTTTTT. Protein: CASKMDRGPNEKLFF.

The chain couples TRBV28 to TRBJ1-5; D gene unclear. V shed 2 bases and J shed 0 bases, with 8 bases lying between them. The CDR3 spans 15 residues. Germline CDR1 reads MDHEN; CDR2 reads SYDVKM. CDR3 sequence reads: CASSLLGYSNQPQHF. The CDR3, as DNA: TGTGCCAGCAGTTTACTCGGTTATAGCAATCAGCCCCAGCATTTT.

The chain joins TRBV15 to TRBJ1-1; 7 nucleotides agree with TRBD1. Germline V gene lookup returns CDR1 LNHNV and CDR2 YYDKDF (reference sequence). V was clipped by 2 bases and J by 0 bases; unmatched bases: 3. CDR3 length: 15 amino acids. The CDR3 region is CATSRPGQLNTEAFF. DNA of the CDR3: TGTGCCACCAGCAGACCGGGACAGCTGAACACTGAAGCTTTCTTT.

This chain joins TRBV19 and TRBJ2-1; possible D gene TRBD2, 5 bases. Germline values: CDR1 LNHDA, CDR2 SQIVND (reference sequence). With 3 bases removed from V and 7 bases from J, the gap between germline ends came to 13 bases. CDR3 length: 14 residues. As DNA, the CDR3 is TGTGCCAGTAGTATGAGAGGGCTAGTTAATGAGCAGTTCTTC. Translation: CASSMRGLVNEQFF.

This clone occurred once. The rearrangement joins TRBV30 to TRBJ2-1, with D perhaps matching TRBD1 (5 bases). This CDR3 is 16 amino acids long. Deletions cut 1 base from V and 9 bases from J, with 22 bases between. The germline V gene has CDR1 GTSNPN and CDR2 SVGIG (reference sequence). CDR3 coding DNA: TGTGCCTGGAGTGGTGATATGAAACAGGTTTTCGGTGAGCAGTTCTTC. Encoded protein: CAWSGDMKQVFGEQFF.

The V and J genes are TRBV25-1 and TRBJ2-1, with a weak D call TRBD2 (5 bases). Trimming cost V 8 bases and J 6 bases, with 11 bases left between them. This CDR3 spans 12 amino acids. Germline V lookup: CDR1 MGHDK, CDR2 SYGVNS. The CDR3 protein is CASGRLANEQFF. DNA of the CDR3: TGTGCCAGCGGCCGGCTAGCCAATGAGCAGTTCTTC.

This clone was picked up one time. The CDR3 spells CASSLFRRSEKLFF. In nucleotides, the CDR3 is TGTGCCAGCAGTTTATTTCGGAGGAGTGAAAAACTGTTTTTT. The V call is TRBV28, the J call TRBJ1-4; no definite D call. V dropped 1 base and J dropped 7 bases, with 10 bases sitting between them. The CDR3 sequence is 14 residues long. From germline, CDR1 is MDHEN and CDR2 SYDVKM.

The CDR3 loop reads CASSPQTGRQETQYF. The DNA of the CDR3 is TGTGCCAGCAGCCCACAGACAGGGCGACAAGAGACCCAGTACTTC. The chain has TRBV9 and TRBJ2-5, with TRBD1 identical over 7 bases. The trim removed 4 bases at V and 2 bases at J, leaving 8 bases unmatched. Germline CDR1 and CDR2: SGDLS and YYNGEE. The CDR3 consists of 15 residues.

This chain links TRBV7-9 with TRBJ1-2; D is possibly TRBD1 (5 bases). Per the germline V gene, CDR1 is SEHNR and CDR2 is FQNEAQ (reference sequence). Trimming took 8 bases from V and 4 from J, leaving 23 bases between them. The length of the CDR3 is 16 residues. CDR3 in DNA: TGTGCCAGCCCCTTCGGTCAGGACAAGGCCGGCTATGGCTACACCTTC. As protein: CASPFGQDKAGYGYTF.

The chain joins TRBV6-5 to TRBJ1-5; the match to TRBD1 covers 10 bases. The CDR3 loop spans 15 amino acids. V gave up 5 bases and J gave up 6 bases; unmatched junction bases: 7. Germline V gene data show CDR1 as MNHEY and CDR2 as SVGAGI. For the CDR3, the DNA is TGTGCCAGCAGTAGGGACAGGGGCGGAGGTCAGCCCCAGCATTTT. Its translation: CASSRDRGGGQPQHF.

The chain links TRBV27 to TRBJ1-5, with D perhaps TRBD1 (5 bases). Per the germline V gene, CDR1 is MNHEY and CDR2 is SMNVEV (reference sequence). The CDR3 spans 13 residues. V lost 6 bases and J 5 bases, leaving 11 bases between the germline ends. The CDR3 loop reads CASRDSNYQPQHF. The CDR3, as DNA: TGTGCCAGCAGAGACAGTAATTATCAGCCCCAGCATTTT.

In this sample, this clone turned up a few times. V and J are TRBV29-1 and TRBJ1-1; D remains unclear. V was trimmed by 2 bases and J by 5 bases, leaving 9 bases between them. Germline loops: CDR1 SQVTM, CDR2 ANQGSEA. The CDR3 consists of 12 residues. The CDR3 DNA is TGCAGCGTTGAAAGGAGTGGAACTGAAGCTTTCTTT. Amino acid sequence: CSVERSGTEAFF. Looking up the rest from reference TRBV29-1 and TRBJ1-1 gives the full variable domain: SAVISQKPSRDICQRGTSLTIQCQVDSQVTMMFWYRQQPGQSLTLIATANQGSEATYESGFVIDKFPISRPNLTFSTLTVSNMSPEDSSIYLCSVERSGTEAFFGQGTRLTVV.